This T cell receptor (beta chain) was sequenced during a study of post-analysis software for immune sequencing data. As for the study in general: Relapsing-remitting, secondary progressive and progressive-relapsing courses of multiple sclerosis were included.

The TCR beta cDNA libraries contained unique molecular identifiers. Input of about 0.9 to 10 million T cells yielded a few hundred thousand cDNA molecules. MiXCR, run by TCRdb on the PCR reads, gives a single entry per CDR3 protein. The sample consists of fewer than 900,000 distinct CDR3 sequences, roughly 50% of them appearing once. Germline trimming cut 5 bases from V and 8 bases from J; bases unmatched to any gene: 11. This CDR3 is built from 13 residues. The V gene's germline CDR1 is DFQATT and CDR2 SNEGSKA (reference sequence). A remark on this clonotype: Antigen specificity is unknown.

Study-wide findings and caveats: About five TRBV segments were more frequent in patients than controls; TRBV5-6, TRBV5-1 and TRBV20-1 belonged to this group. Same-batch preparations were strongly co-clustered by F measure. Multiple sclerosis was associated with a significant reduction in normalized Chao1 diversity relative to controls.

The sample consisted of blood. This rearrangement joins TRBV20-1 to TRBJ1-1; the match to TRBD1 covers 7 bases. This sequence originates from a girl between 5 and 17 years old with multiple sclerosis. CDR3 amino acids: CSAPRTGRGEAFF. In DNA form, the CDR3 reads TGCAGTGCTCCGCGGACAGGCCGTGGGGAAGCTTTCTTT.